These 8 T cell receptor beta chains were all obtained from the same sample, sequenced in a study of blood T cell repertoires in COVID-19. Libraries were prepared by immunoSEQ multiplex PCR; TCRdb keeps only in-frame clonotypes and omits some of them. The sample shows about 180,000 clones, about 81% of them seen only once. Material: peripheral blood. Receptors originate from a woman of 80 years or more with COVID-19, enrolled during active disease.

The rearrangement joins TRBV19 to TRBJ2-7; D may be TRBD1 (5 bases). The CDR3 is made up of 14 amino acids. CDR1 LNHDA and CDR2 SQIVND come from the germline V gene (reference sequence). V gave up 5 bases and J gave up 0 bases, with 11 bases separating them. The CDR3, as DNA: TGTGCCAGTAGTGAGGACGGACACTCCTACGAGCAGTACTTC. It specifies CASSEDGHSYEQYF.

This chain joins TRBV4-1 and TRBJ1-6, with D possibly matching TRBD1 (6 bases). This CDR3 has 19 residues. The V and J ends lost 0 bases and 13 bases respectively, with 28 bases between them. Germline lookup yields CDR1 MGHRA and CDR2 YSYEKL. For the CDR3, the DNA is TGCGCCAGCAGCCAAGATAGAGGGACAACCGGGGTCTCCTTGATTCCCCTCCACTTT. It translates to CASSQDRGTTGVSLIPLHF.

The V gene is TRBV30, the J gene TRBJ2-1; D ambiguous. Trimming left V 0 bases short and J 4 bases short, with 4 bases between. CDR1 GTSNPN and CDR2 SVGIG come from the germline V gene (reference sequence). CDR3 size: 12 residues. CDR3 in amino acids: CAWSVSYNEQFF. For the CDR3, the DNA is TGTGCCTGGAGTGTGTCGTACAATGAGCAGTTCTTC.

This clone appeared once. V gene TRBV4-2 combines with J gene TRBJ2-7; 8 bases agree with TRBD2. This CDR3 is built from 16 residues. V trimming: 0 bases; J trimming: 2 bases; junction bases outside the gene matches: 6. The germline V gene has CDR1 LGHNA and CDR2 YNFKEQ. This chain's CDR3 is CASSQDRTSGTYEQYF. CDR3 DNA sequence: TGTGCCAGCAGCCAAGATAGAACTAGCGGCACCTACGAGCAGTACTTC.

This clone was seen only a few times. CDR3 sequence reads: CASSYEAGGLGDTQYF. CDR3 DNA: TGTGCCAGCAGTTACGAGGCGGGGGGGCTGGGAGATACGCAGTATTTT. The chain employs TRBV6-6 and TRBJ2-3; TRBD2 matches 9 bases. This CDR3 is built from 16 residues. Germline V gives CDR1 MNHNY, CDR2 SVGAGI (reference sequence). Unmatched junction bases numbered 8, after V lost 2 bases and J lost 5 bases.

J is TRBJ2-7 and V is TRBV5-4, with D tentatively TRBD1 (5 bases). The CDR3 totals 14 residues. Trimming stripped 10 bases from V and 0 bases from J, with 17 bases between. The germline V gene encodes CDR1 SGHNT and CDR2 YYREEE (reference sequence). In DNA, the CDR3 is TGTGCCGCATCTAGGGGCCAGAGCTCCTACGAGCAGTACTTC. Amino acids: CAASRGQSSYEQYF.

V usage is TRBV29-1 and J usage is TRBJ2-5; the D gene is possibly TRBD1 (6 bases). V shed 7 bases and J shed 3 bases, with 9 bases lying between them. The CDR3 runs to 11 residues. Germline CDR1 and CDR2: SQVTM and ANQGSEA. The CDR3 protein is CSGYREETQYF. Written as DNA, the CDR3 is TGCAGCGGATACAGGGAAGAGACCCAGTACTTC. The variable domain in full, completed from reference TRBV29-1 and TRBJ2-5, reads SAVISQKPSRDICQRGTSLTIQCQVDSQVTMMFWYRQQPGQSLTLIATANQGSEATYESGFVIDKFPISRPNLTFSTLTVSNMSPEDSSIYLCSGYREETQYFGPGTRLLVL.

This rearrangement joins TRBV7-8 to TRBJ2-2, with 7 bases aligning to TRBD2. Looked up from germline, CDR1 is SGHVS and CDR2 is FQNEAQ. Unmatched junction bases numbered 6, after V lost 5 bases and J lost 6 bases. The CDR3 extends over 14 amino acids. The CDR3 nucleotides read TGTGCCAGCAGCCTCGGACTAGTCCCCGGGGAGCTGTTTTTT. As protein: CASSLGLVPGELFF.